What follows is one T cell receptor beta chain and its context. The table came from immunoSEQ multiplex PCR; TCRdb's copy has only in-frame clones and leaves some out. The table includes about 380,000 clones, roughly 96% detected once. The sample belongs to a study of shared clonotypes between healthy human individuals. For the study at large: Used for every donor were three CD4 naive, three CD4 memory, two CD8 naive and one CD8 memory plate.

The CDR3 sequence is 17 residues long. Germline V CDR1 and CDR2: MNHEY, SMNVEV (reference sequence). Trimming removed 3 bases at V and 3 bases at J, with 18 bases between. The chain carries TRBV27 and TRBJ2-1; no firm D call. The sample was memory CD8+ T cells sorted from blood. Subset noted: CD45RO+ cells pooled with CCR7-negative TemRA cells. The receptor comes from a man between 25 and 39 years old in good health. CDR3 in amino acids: CASSFQSGRWDYNEQFF. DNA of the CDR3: TGTGCCAGCAGTTTCCAATCCGGTAGGTGGGACTACAATGAGCAGTTCTTC.